This T cell receptor (beta chain) came from a study of T-cell reconstitution after alpha-beta-depleted transplantation in children. Study-wide results and caveats: In some patients, recipient T cells and intrathymic progenitors surviving conditioning explained high day-60 diversity. T-cell numbers and diversity, one year after transplant, stemmed largely from T cells that were newly produced.

The V and J ends lost 3 bases and 13 bases respectively, with 13 bases between them. CDR3 size: 12 residues. In its sample, this clonotype was seen many times. Its antigen is not known. TCRbeta library preparation incorporated unique molecular identifiers. MiXCR was run by TCRdb on the PCR reads, yielding one entry per CDR3 protein. The sample records 400,000 to 450,000 distinct CDR3 sequences, 43% being singletons. Sample: PBMCs, taken before TCRalphabeta/CD19-depleted stem cell transplant. This rearrangement joins TRBV12-3 or TRBV12-4 to TRBJ2-1; D is undetermined. The clonotype originates from a girl aged 2 to 9 with aplastic anemia, due to receive a stem cell transplant. In nucleotides, the CDR3 is TGTGCCAGCAGTTTGAGGCCAAGTCTCCAGTTCTTC. Amino acid sequence: CASSLRPSLQFF.